Reported below is one T cell receptor beta chain. Its cognate antigen is unknown. Exclusion followed for patients with uncontrolled infection, other autoimmune disease, pregnancy or lactation. These data originate in a study of T cells in Graves' hyperthyroidism and ophthalmopathy. About the study: Peripheral blood specimens were obtained at initial diagnosis, prior to any treatment. Regarding the study as a whole: Ophthalmopathy onset followed model prediction by a median approximately six months. Most thyroid clonotypes expanded above 0.001 appeared in blood too.

Researchers took RNA transcripts and amplified the TCR beta CDR3 regions from them. Carried out on the TCR CDR3, a first-round RT-PCR used the HTBI primer set. TCRdb analysed the multiplex PCR reads with MiXCR anew, one entry per CDR3 protein. The sample records around 620,000 distinct CDR3 sequences, about 14% being singletons. The V end lost 0 bases, the J end lost 0 bases, and 9 bases lay between the germline ends. Germline CDR1 reads MNHEY; CDR2 reads SMNVEV (reference sequence). The CDR3 runs to 16 residues. The rearrangement uses TRBV27 and TRBJ2-1; a possible D gene is TRBD2 (6 bases). This TCR was recovered from a woman under 30 with Graves' ophthalmopathy. The sequenced sample consisted of blood. The CDR3 loop is CASSLSLASSYNEQFF. The CDR3 DNA is TGTGCCAGCAGTTTATCCCTAGCGAGCTCCTACAATGAGCAGTTCTTC.